The 17 T cell receptor beta chains reported below all come from one sample, sequenced in a study of post-analysis software for immune sequencing data. Study conclusions and caveats: Relative to controls, patients had 4 or 5 TRBV segments at higher frequency, with TRBV5-6, TRBV5-1 and TRBV20-1 among these.

Antigen specificity for these receptors is unknown. Prepared libraries of TCR beta cDNA carried unique molecular identifiers. TCRdb re-analysed the PCR reads in MiXCR, keeping a single row per CDR3 protein. The sample yields more than 450,000 distinct CDR3 sequences, around 34% seen once. Sequencing was done on a sample of blood. These receptors were collected from a girl aged 2-17 years with multiple sclerosis.

This clonotype was found once. The J gene is TRBJ2-5, the V gene TRBV12-3 or TRBV12-4; D is ambiguous. The CDR3 is made up of 15 amino acids. Trimming removed 2 bases from V and 4 bases from J, with 14 bases in between. DNA for the CDR3: TGTGCCAGCAGTTTATCGTCGCGGTACCTAGAGACCCAGTACTTC. This sequence encodes CASSLSSRYLETQYF.

The chain has TRBV7-3 and TRBJ2-3, with D maybe TRBD1 (6 bases). CDR3 length equals 14 residues. The ends were cut back, 1 base at V and 4 bases at J, with 9 bases in the middle. Germline V lookup: CDR1 SGHTA, CDR2 FQGTGA. The DNA of the CDR3 is TGTGCCAGCAGCTTAAGGGCAGGGGCAGATACGCAGTATTTT. Its translation: CASSLRAGADTQYF.

In its sample, this clonotype was seen a few times. This chain joins TRBV7-9 and TRBJ2-5, with 10 bases that match TRBD1. J was trimmed by 5 bases and V by 5 bases; bases with no gene match: 17. CDR3 length: 18 residues. The germline gives CDR1 SEHNR, CDR2 FQNEAQ (reference sequence). CDR3 sequence: CASSPFFTGTGVFETQYF. The CDR3 DNA reads TGTGCCAGCAGCCCCTTCTTTACCGGGACAGGGGTTTTTGAGACCCAGTACTTC.

This clonotype was found a few times. This sequence joins TRBV12-3 or TRBV12-4 and TRBJ2-3, with a possible D match to TRBD2 (6 bases). This CDR3 comprises 14 residues. V lost 6 bases and J lost 2, with 12 bases in between. CDR3 DNA sequence: TGTGCCAGCAGCCGGGACTCCCCCACAGATACGCAGTATTTT. Protein product: CASSRDSPTDTQYF.

This clonotype was detected once. The chain recombines TRBV3-1 with TRBJ2-1, with D maybe TRBD2 (6 bases). This CDR3 is 13 amino acids long. Trimming left V 4 bases short and J 13 bases short, with 17 bases between. Germline CDR1 reads LGHDT; CDR2 reads YNNKEL (reference sequence). CDR3 residues: CASSRGGGVGQFF. Written as DNA, the CDR3 is TGTGCCAGCAGCCGTGGGGGAGGCGTGGGACAGTTCTTC.

In its sample, this clonotype was seen once. The chain is built from TRBV9 and TRBJ2-7; 8 bases are a match to TRBD1. The end of the DNA fits TRBJ2-4 better, so the J call may be wrong. The CDR3 covers 17 residues. Germline assignment: CDR1 SGDLS and CDR2 YYNGEE. The CDR3 is CASSAPQGARAKNIQYF. As DNA, the CDR3 is TGTGCCAGCAGCGCCCCTCAGGGGGCGAGAGCCAAAAACATTCAGTACTTC.

This chain links TRBV20-1 with TRBJ1-2; 8 bases are shared with TRBD1. V trimming: 6 bases; J trimming: 1 base; junction bases outside the gene matches: 7. Looked up from germline, CDR1 is DFQATT and CDR2 is SNEGSKA (reference sequence). The CDR3 contains 14 residues. The CDR3, as DNA: TGCAGTGCAACCGGGACAGGACTTAACTATGGCTACACCTTC. Its protein product is CSATGTGLNYGYTF.

The chain couples TRBV11-2 to TRBJ2-1, with a possible D match to TRBD1 (5 bases). Between the trimmed V and J ends, which lost 3 bases and 8 bases, there was a span of 14 bases. Per the germline V gene, CDR1 is SGHAT and CDR2 is FQNNGV. CDR3 length: 14 amino acids. The DNA for the CDR3 is TGTGCCAGCAGCTTTTTCAGCAGGGCTGATGAGCAGTTCTTC. Its translation: CASSFFSRADEQFF.

The DNA for the CDR3 is TGTGCCAGCAGCCGGACTAGCGGGGCCTACAATGAGCAGTTCTTC. This translates into CASSRTSGAYNEQFF. The rearrangement joins TRBV3-1 to TRBJ2-1, with 12 bases identical to TRBD2. The germline CDR1 and CDR2 sequences are LGHDT and YNNKEL (reference sequence). The junction had 0 bases not matched to a gene; V was cut back by 4 bases and J by 2 bases. CDR3 length: 15 residues.

This clonotype has more than one count but fewer than ten. V gene TRBV20-1 combines with J gene TRBJ2-5; a weak D match, TRBD2 (7 bases). Per germline, CDR1 DFQATT and CDR2 SNEGSKA (reference sequence). This CDR3 comprises 13 residues. Trimming left V 6 bases short and J 1 base short, with 12 bases between. This CDR3 reads CSAEGGAQETQYF. CDR3 DNA sequence: TGCAGTGCCGAAGGGGGGGCCCAAGAGACCCAGTACTTC.

Many counts were recorded for this clonotype. The chain carries TRBV20-1 and TRBJ2-7; 9 bases map to TRBD1. Germline V gene data show CDR1 as DFQATT and CDR2 as SNEGSKA (reference sequence). The length of the CDR3 is 14 residues. The V segment lost 0 bases and the J segment 7 bases; nucleotides outside the gene matches: 7. The DNA for the CDR3 is TGCAGTGCTAGAGATCGGGACAGGGAGTATGAGCAGTACTTC. Translation: CSARDRDREYEQYF.

This chain uses TRBV7-2 with TRBJ1-3; D possibly corresponds to TRBD1 (5 bases). Germline assignment: CDR1 SGHTA and CDR2 FQGNSA. CDR3 length: 15 residues. V lost 5 bases and J lost 5, with 16 bases in between. DNA of the CDR3: TGTGCCAGCAGCCCCGGAGGGACGGCGAGAAACACCATATATTTT. This gives the protein CASSPGGTARNTIYF.

The chain is built from TRBV18 and TRBJ1-5; D possibly corresponds to TRBD1 (6 bases). The CDR3 length is 15 residues. CDR1 is KGHSH and CDR2 is LQKENI in the germline V gene. Trimming stripped 3 bases from V and 7 bases from J, with 16 bases between. CDR3 sequence reads: CASSPRRGGEQPQHF. CDR3 nucleotides: TGTGCCAGCTCACCCCGGCGGGGGGGCGAACAGCCCCAGCATTTT.

The sample holds a few counts of this clonotype. This chain uses TRBV13 with TRBJ1-2, with TRBD1 matching 10 bases. This CDR3 is built from 16 residues. V trimming: 5 bases; J trimming: 8 bases; junction bases outside the gene matches: 14. Germline CDR1 and CDR2: PRHDT and FYEKMQ (reference sequence). For the CDR3, the DNA is TGTGCCAGCAGCGATTCACGGACAGGGGGATTGGGAGGCTACACCTTC. Protein sequence: CASSDSRTGGLGGYTF.

In its sample, this clonotype was seen a few times. The chain recombines TRBV7-9 with TRBJ1-2; D remains unclear. The germline gives CDR1 SEHNR, CDR2 FQNEAQ (reference sequence). V lost 5 bases, J lost 8 bases, and 18 bases lay in between. This CDR3 comprises 14 residues. In nucleotides, the CDR3 is TGTGCCAGCAGCCCGCCGGCCTTGGCTCAGGGCTACACCTTC. This translates into CASSPPALAQGYTF.

The chain carries TRBV18 and TRBJ2-6; the D is unclear. This CDR3 has 14 amino acids. Per germline, CDR1 KGHSH and CDR2 LQKENI. Trimming removed 6 bases from V and 2 bases from J, with 8 bases in between. The CDR3 DNA follows: TGTGCCAGCTCTAGGGCCCCTGGGGCCAACGTCCTGACTTTC. It yields the protein CASSRAPGANVLTF.

The CDR3: CASSTTGTYGYTF. Here the CDR3 DNA reads TGTGCCAGCAGTACGACAGGGACCTATGGCTACACCTTC. This chain joins TRBV6-6 and TRBJ1-2; 7 bases agree with TRBD1. CDR3 length: 13 amino acids. The germline V gene encodes CDR1 MNHNY and CDR2 SVGAGI (reference sequence). V was pared by 5 bases and J by 4 bases, with 4 bases of the junction left unmatched.